The 13 T cell receptor beta chains reported below all come from one sample, sequenced in a study of blood T cell repertoires in COVID-19 (dated by TCRdb to the early 2020s). Library creation used the immunoSEQ multiplex PCR assay. TCRdb carries this immuneACCESS record with in-frame sequences only. Its versions omit some clonotypes, under half of them owing to an unresolved V gene in the studies checked, with the rest unexplained. In this sample the table shows 130,000 or so clones, 85% of which occur a single time. The top ten clonotypes cover around 4.7% of the sample. The material sequenced was peripheral blood. The receptors shown here come from a human donor in a cohort sampled during active COVID-19.

The table lists this clone with a few counts. V gene TRBV7-2 combines with J gene TRBJ2-1, with a tentative D call TRBD2 (5 bases). Germline CDR1 reads SGHTA; CDR2 reads FQGNSA. The germline V and J ends were trimmed by 4 bases and 9 bases, with 13 bases remaining between them. There are 13 residues in the CDR3. CDR3 in amino acids: CASSSSAAGEQFF. In nucleotides, the CDR3 is TGTGCCAGCAGCTCTTCGGCGGCGGGTGAGCAGTTCTTC.

The J gene is TRBJ1-2, the V gene TRBV3-1 (or the pseudogene TRBV3-2); 8 bases fit TRBD1. The germline CDR1 and CDR2 sequences are LGHDT and YNNKEL (reference sequence). The ends lost 2 bases at V and 9 bases at J; junction bases unmatched: 14. The CDR3 length is 16 residues. CDR3 coding DNA: TGTGCCAGCAGCCAACCAGGGGGCCTCCCTCTTTCTCGCTACACCTTC. Translating gives CASSQPGGLPLSRYTF.

This clone was found many times. CDR3 protein: CATSRDYQGLTMGQYF. CDR3 nucleotide sequence: TGTGCCACCAGCAGGGATTATCAGGGGCTTACCATGGGGCAGTACTTC. The chain carries TRBV15 and TRBJ2-7; D perhaps matches TRBD1 (6 bases). This CDR3 region has 16 residues. From germline, CDR1 is LNHNV and CDR2 YYDKDF (reference sequence). V shed 3 bases and J shed 9 bases, with 24 bases lying between them.

V gene TRBV10-3 combines with J gene TRBJ2-1, with D perhaps TRBD2 (7 bases). CDR3 size: 15 residues. The germline V and J ends were trimmed by 6 bases and 5 bases, with 17 bases remaining between them. Germline V gives CDR1 ENHRY, CDR2 SYGVKD. The CDR3 region has the DNA TGTGCCATCAGGCAGATAGGGGGGGCGAACAATGAGCAGTTCTTC. This sequence encodes CAIRQIGGANNEQFF.

The gene calls are TRBV5-1 and TRBJ2-1, with 14 bases matching TRBD2. This CDR3 has 16 residues. Germline V gene sequence: CDR1 SGHRS, CDR2 YFSETQ. V dropped 0 bases and J dropped 9; count of bases not matched to a gene: 5. The CDR3 region is CASSLAWTSGGSEQFF. The CDR3 DNA reads TGCGCCAGCAGCTTGGCATGGACTAGCGGGGGGAGTGAGCAGTTCTTC.

The chain couples TRBV6-6 to TRBJ1-6, with D tentatively TRBD1 (5 bases). Between the trimmed V and J ends, which lost 7 bases and 0 bases, there was a span of 13 bases. The CDR3 sequence is 16 residues long. CDR1 is MNHNY and CDR2 is SVGAGI in the germline V gene (reference sequence). CDR3 bases: TGTGCCAGCACCCTAGGAGGGGTCTCCTATAATTCACCCCTCCACTTT. As protein: CASTLGGVSYNSPLHF.

A single count supports this clone. The chain combines TRBV9 with TRBJ2-3; TRBD1 matches at 7 bases. The CDR3 length is 18 residues. J gave up 4 bases and V 2 bases, and 16 bases lay outside the gene matches. Germline V gene data show CDR1 as SGDLS and CDR2 as YYNGEE. The CDR3 region is CASSVVQGQGISPDTQYF. As DNA, the CDR3 is TGTGCCAGCAGCGTCGTACAGGGGCAGGGCATCTCCCCAGATACGCAGTATTTT.

The V and J genes are TRBV2 and TRBJ1-5; D unclear. Trimming stripped 4 bases from V and 0 bases from J, with 10 bases between. This CDR3 region has 15 residues. Germline values: CDR1 SNHLY, CDR2 FYNNEI. The CDR3 nucleotides read TGTGCCAGCAGTGGCCCGGGTAATAGCAATCAGCCCCAGCATTTT. Translated: CASSGPGNSNQPQHF.

The chain recombines TRBV6-5 with TRBJ2-3; 10 bases fit TRBD2. This CDR3 is 14 amino acids long. CDR1 and CDR2 from the germline V gene are MNHEY and SVGAGI. Germline trimming cut 4 bases from V and 6 bases from J; bases unmatched to any gene: 4. Written as DNA, the CDR3 is TGTGCCAGCAGTTCCGGTAGCGGGAGGGATACGCAGTATTTT. It yields the protein CASSSGSGRDTQYF.

This chain uses TRBV9 with TRBJ2-1, with TRBD2 matching 7 bases. Germline-derived CDR1 and CDR2 are SGDLS and YYNGEE. Unmatched junction bases numbered 6, after V lost 0 bases and J lost 0 bases. The CDR3 contains 17 residues. The CDR3 region is CASSVASSGFSYNEQFF. CDR3 nucleotide sequence: TGTGCCAGCAGCGTAGCGTCTAGCGGTTTCTCCTACAATGAGCAGTTCTTC.

The rearrangement uses TRBV7-8 and TRBJ1-3, with 8 bases that match TRBD1. This CDR3 has 19 amino acids. Germline CDR1 is SGHVS and CDR2 is FQNEAQ. With V trimmed by 3 bases and J by 0 bases, 13 bases remained unmatched. Here the CDR3 DNA reads TGTGCCAGCAGCTTGGTTGTCAGGGGGCCGATGACCTCTGGAAACACCATATATTTT. This gives the protein CASSLVVRGPMTSGNTIYF.

The V and J genes are TRBV11-2 and TRBJ1-5; TRBD1 agrees at 11 bases. The length of the CDR3 is 19 residues. V lost 1 base to trimming and J lost 4 bases; unmatched junction nucleotides: 12. CDR1 and CDR2 from the germline V gene are SGHAT and FQNNGV. CDR3 DNA: TGTGCCAGCAGCTTAGGTAAACCGGGACAGGGGGACCCTAATCAGCCCCAGCATTTT. It translates to CASSLGKPGQGDPNQPQHF.

This clone was detected once. This chain uses TRBV12-5 with TRBJ2-7, with D tentatively TRBD1 (5 bases). The CDR3 is 14 residues long. In germline, CDR1 is LGHNT, CDR2 FRNRAP. Deletions cut 4 bases from V and 3 bases from J, with 13 bases between. For the CDR3, the DNA is TGTGCTAGTGGTTCATTCTCAGGGAACTACGAGCAGTACGTC. This gives the protein CASGSFSGNYEQYV.